Following are 17 T cell receptor beta chains from one sample sequenced in a study of radiotherapy plus CTLA-4 blockade in lung cancer. Assay: immunoSEQ multiplex PCR; the TCRdb copy retains only in-frame clones and omits some. The table lists tens of thousands of clones, under 90% of them singletons, with roughly 0.84% in the top ten. The sequencing used peripheral blood, collected from a patient treated with radiotherapy plus ipilimumab. The receptor set was obtained from a human donor with non-small cell lung cancer who had stable disease on radiotherapy plus ipilimumab.

The chain is built from TRBV6-5 and TRBJ1-1; D possibly corresponds to TRBD1 (6 bases). There are 14 residues in the CDR3. With 5 bases removed from V and 6 bases from J, the gap between germline ends came to 16 bases. Germline values: CDR1 MNHEY, CDR2 SVGAGI. The CDR3 DNA is TGTGCCAGCAGTCCCACGGACAGTACCTCTGAAGCTTTCTTT. Translated, it gives CASSPTDSTSEAFF.

Turning to this clone: Other DNA sequences in this sample translate to the same CDR3. The rearrangement uses TRBV19 and TRBJ2-7; 10 nucleotides line up with TRBD1. After removal of 10 bases from V and 4 bases from J, the junction contained 7 bases not matched to a gene. The germline V gene has CDR1 LNHDA and CDR2 SQIVND (reference sequence). This CDR3 region has 13 residues. The CDR3 loop is CATSSDRGYEQYF. The CDR3 nucleotides are TGTGCCACTTCTTCGGACAGGGGGTACGAGCAGTACTTC.

The chain employs TRBV29-1 and TRBJ2-5, with D possibly matching TRBD1 (5 bases). From germline, CDR1 is SQVTM and CDR2 ANQGSEA. The V end lost 8 bases, the J end lost 5 bases, and 15 bases lay between the germline ends. CDR3 length equals 12 residues. CDR3 bases: TGCAGCTCTAAAAGTCCAGGGGAGACCCAGTACTTC. Protein product: CSSKSPGETQYF. The full variable domain, completed using reference TRBV29-1 and TRBJ2-5, is SAVISQKPSRDICQRGTSLTIQCQVDSQVTMMFWYRQQPGQSLTLIATANQGSEATYESGFVIDKFPISRPNLTFSTLTVSNMSPEDSSIYLCSSKSPGETQYFGPGTRLLVL.

This clone was seen more than once but under ten times. The chain joins TRBV19 to TRBJ2-7, with 8 bases that match TRBD1. The CDR3 has 13 residues. With V trimmed by 7 bases and J by 6 bases, 8 bases remained unmatched. Germline CDR1 LNHDA, CDR2 SQIVND (reference sequence). CDR3 DNA sequence: TGTGCCAGTACCCCACAGGGGGTGGCCGAGCAGTACTTC. This codes for CASTPQGVAEQYF.

The V gene is TRBV7-9, the J gene TRBJ2-5; the D gene could be TRBD1 or TRBD2 (6 bases each). Per the germline V gene, CDR1 is SEHNR and CDR2 is FQNEAQ (reference sequence). The CDR3 has 15 residues. Trimming removed 4 bases at V and 2 bases at J, with 14 bases between. The CDR3 sequence is CASSSPGARQETQYF. In DNA form, the CDR3 reads TGTGCCAGCAGCTCTCCGGGGGCGCGGCAAGAGACCCAGTACTTC. Using reference TRBV7-9 and TRBJ2-5 for the parts outside the CDR3, the full variable domain is DTGVSQNPRHKITKRGQNVTFRCDPISEHNRLYWYRQTLGQGPEFLTYFQNEAQLEKSRLLSDRFSAERPKGSFSTLEIQRTEQGDSAMYLCASSSPGARQETQYFGPGTRLLVL.

The rearrangement links TRBV7-9 to TRBJ1-4; D is ambiguous. V was trimmed by 0 bases and J by 8 bases, leaving 16 bases between them. The length of the CDR3 is 16 residues. Germline loops: CDR1 SEHNR, CDR2 FQNEAQ (reference sequence). CDR3 sequence: CASSLALGSGPEKLFF. The CDR3 region has the DNA TGTGCCAGCAGCTTAGCATTAGGGTCTGGGCCCGAAAAACTGTTTTTT.

This clone was seen once. This rearrangement joins TRBV5-6 to TRBJ1-5, with TRBD1 identical over 7 bases. This CDR3 is built from 16 residues. Germline loops: CDR1 SGHDT, CDR2 YYEEEE. V lost 4 bases and J lost 1; bases outside the gene matches: 8. The chain's CDR3 is CASSARGGRSNQPQHF. For the CDR3, the DNA is TGTGCCAGCAGCGCCAGGGGGGGCAGAAGCAATCAGCCCCAGCATTTT.

The chain links TRBV7-3 to TRBJ2-2, with TRBD1 matching over 9 bases. The CDR3 totals 15 residues. Trimming removed 5 bases from V and 1 base from J; junction bases left unmatched: 2. Germline lookup yields CDR1 SGHTA and CDR2 FQGTGA. CDR3 amino acids: CASSRTGENTGELFF. The DNA of the CDR3 is TGTGCCAGCAGCCGGACAGGGGAGAACACCGGGGAGCTGTTTTTT.

The J gene is TRBJ2-3, the V gene TRBV7-8; 7 bases agree with TRBD2. Losses at the gene ends were 3 bases for V and 3 bases for J; bases not matched to a gene: 15. The length of the CDR3 is 18 residues. The germline V gene has CDR1 SGHVS and CDR2 FQNEAQ. CDR3 region: CASSFFYSGETRTDTQYF. The CDR3 DNA reads as TGTGCCAGCAGCTTTTTTTACAGCGGGGAGACCCGGACAGATACGCAGTATTTT.

The rearrangement uses TRBV5-1 and TRBJ2-3; D tentatively fits TRBD1 or TRBD2 (5 bases each). Germline lookup yields CDR1 SGHRS and CDR2 YFSETQ. This CDR3 has 15 residues. The ends were cut back, 7 bases at V and 0 bases at J, with 15 bases in the middle. This CDR3 is CASGIGTVSTDTQYF. DNA for the CDR3: TGCGCCAGCGGGATCGGGACGGTTAGCACAGATACGCAGTATTTT.

Turning to this clone: The same CDR3 arises from other DNA sequences in this sample as well. V and J are TRBV10-1 and TRBJ2-3; D might be TRBD2 (6 bases). Trimming stripped 5 bases from V and 5 bases from J, with 11 bases between. Germline-derived CDR1 and CDR2 are WNHNN and SYGVQD (reference sequence). The CDR3 spans 13 residues. CDR3 residues: CASSRDSRDTQYF. For the CDR3, the DNA is TGCGCCAGCAGTCGGGACTCACGAGATACGCAGTATTTT.

This clone was recorded once. V usage is TRBV5-1 and J usage is TRBJ2-7; possibly TRBD2 for D (5 bases). CDR1 is SGHRS, CDR2 YFSETQ, per germline. CDR3 size: 13 residues. V lost 2 bases and J 5 bases, leaving 11 bases between the germline ends. The CDR3 DNA reads TGCGCCAGCAGCTTTAGTCTAGCCCACGAGCAGTACTTC. Translated, it gives CASSFSLAHEQYF.

V is TRBV11-2 and J is TRBJ1-1; D ambiguous. Trimming took off 3 bases at V and 0 bases at J, with 11 bases between the two ends. Germline V CDR1 and CDR2: SGHAT, FQNNGV. This CDR3 has 15 amino acids. CDR3 residues: CASSLSVGMNTEAFF. The CDR3 region has the DNA TGTGCCAGCAGCTTGAGCGTGGGCATGAACACTGAAGCTTTCTTT. The variable domain in full, with the rest retrieved from reference TRBV11-2 and TRBJ1-1, is EAGVAQSPRYKIIEKRQSVAFWCNPISGHATLYWYQQILGQGPKLLIQFQNNGVVDDSQLPKDRFSAERLKGVDSTLKIQPAKLEDSAVYLCASSLSVGMNTEAFFGQGTRLTVV.

This chain links TRBV7-8 with TRBJ1-4; D uncertain. Between the trimmed V and J ends, which lost 3 bases and 0 bases, there was a span of 23 bases. CDR3 length: 20 residues. The germline V gene encodes CDR1 SGHVS and CDR2 FQNEAQ. The CDR3 nucleotides read TGTGCCAGCAGCTTTAGTATCTCCGGGGTAGTAAGAGCAACTAATGAAAAACTGTTTTTT. The encoded protein is CASSFSISGVVRATNEKLFF.

Only one count was recorded for this clone. The chain joins TRBV5-6 to TRBJ1-1; TRBD1 aligns across 7 bases. The CDR3 sequence is 15 residues long. Germline assignment: CDR1 SGHDT and CDR2 YYEEEE. With 3 bases clipped from V and 1 base from J, the junction kept 6 bases outside the gene matches. The CDR3 DNA is TGTGCCAGCAGCTCGACCGGGACAGAGAACACTGAAGCTTTCTTT. Protein product: CASSSTGTENTEAFF.

This clone appeared a single time. In DNA, the CDR3 is TGTGCCAGCAGCTCACCTCAGTCGATGGGGGCGCCGGTAGGTTCACCCCTCCACTTT. This sequence encodes CASSSPQSMGAPVGSPLHF. The chain links TRBV7-8 to TRBJ1-6; tentatively, D is TRBD1 (6 bases). V was shortened by 4 bases and J by 9 bases, with 28 bases between the two germline ends. This CDR3 contains 19 residues. Germline V gives CDR1 SGHVS, CDR2 FQNEAQ.

CDR3 nucleotides: TGCGCCAGCAGACGGGACCAGACGCAGTATTTT. Protein: CASRRDQTQYF. The rearrangement joins TRBV5-1 to TRBJ2-3; D is tentatively TRBD1 or TRBD2 (5 bases each). In germline, CDR1 is SGHRS, CDR2 YFSETQ. The V and J ends lost 5 bases and 9 bases respectively, with 10 bases between them. This CDR3 contains 11 residues.